This T cell receptor beta chain was sequenced during a study of OX40 agonist ivuxolimab in advanced cancers. About the study: In this trial design, patients received ivuxolimab intravenously at 0.01 to 10 mg/kg every 2 weeks.

V was cut by 5 bases and J by 8 bases, with 14 bases left in between. CDR1 SGHTA and CDR2 FQGNSA come from the germline V gene. The CDR3 sequence is 13 residues long. Samples of blood were obtained at baseline, on cycle 4 day 1, and on cycle 7 day 1. The assay was immunoSEQ multiplex PCR, and TCRdb's table has in-frame clones only and misses some. This table has around 82,000 clones, 88% appearing once. This chain uses TRBV7-2 with TRBJ2-3; no clear D gene. The input for sequencing was CD4+ or CD8+ T cells sorted from blood, taken in a trial of the OX40 agonist ivuxolimab. This receptor was taken from an adult with an advanced solid tumor such as melanoma, head and neck, liver or kidney cancer. The CDR3 spells CASSNALLATQYF. The CDR3 DNA reads as TGTGCCAGCAGCAACGCGTTATTGGCTACGCAGTATTTT.